This note documents a single T cell receptor beta chain sequence. This entry is derived from a study of blood T cell repertoires in COVID-19. Study in general: The analysed material was cDNA or gDNA that came from T cells, B-cell-depleted T cells, or PBMCs.

This CDR3 has 15 amino acids. The V gene's germline CDR1 is MDHEN and CDR2 SYDVKM. After removal of 5 bases from V and 8 bases from J, the junction contained 9 bases not matched to a gene. In terms of age and location, participants ranged from about 18 to 100 years and lived in about two dozen US areas. Clones were read by immunoSEQ multiplex PCR, and TCRdb kept only the in-frame ones, dropping some. The sample includes 230,000 or so clones, roughly 80% seen only once; the top ten take 3.4%. Material for sequencing was PBMCs or T cells enriched from blood (not recorded which). The receptor was isolated from a man in his fifties who had recovered from COVID-19. The rearrangement uses TRBV28 and TRBJ2-1, with TRBD2 matching over 10 bases. Written as DNA, the CDR3 is TGTGCCAGCAGTACACGACTAGCGGGTTCCGATGAGCAGTTCTTC. Amino acids: CASSTRLAGSDEQFF.